The 18 T cell receptor beta chains reported below all come from one sample, sequenced in a study of breast tumors, draining lymph nodes, adjacent tissues. Samples came from axillary lymph nodes draining the breast cancer. TCRdb reprocessed the multiplex PCR reads with MiXCR, giving one entry per CDR3 protein. The data show approximately 170,000 distinct CDR3 sequences, with approximately 33% seen just once and about 4.5% held by the top ten. The source material was axillary lymph node tissue. The receptors originated from a female donor with breast cancer. Some clones in this sample may be carry-over from other donors' samples.

This clonotype was detected ten times or more. This chain uses TRBV12-3 or TRBV12-4 with TRBJ2-3; D unresolved. With 3 bases removed from V and 0 bases from J, the gap between germline ends came to 7 bases. The CDR3 runs 14 residues. The CDR3 sequence: CASSLTSSTDTQYF. The CDR3 region has the DNA TGTGCCAGCAGTTTGACATCTAGCACAGATACGCAGTATTTT.

This clonotype appeared many times. CDR3 region: CAWSVWGRETQYF. CDR3 nucleotides: TGTGCCTGGAGTGTATGGGGCCGGGAGACCCAGTACTTC. The J gene is TRBJ2-5, the V gene TRBV30; weak D call: TRBD1 (5 bases). V was cut by 0 bases and J by 5 bases, with 10 bases left in between. This CDR3 spans 13 amino acids. Germline V gives CDR1 GTSNPN, CDR2 SVGIG (reference sequence). Using reference TRBV30 and TRBJ2-5 for the parts outside the CDR3, the full variable domain is SQTIHQWPATLVQPVGSPLSLECTVEGTSNPNLYWYRQAAGRGLQLLFYSVGIGQISSEVPQNLSASRPQDRQFILSSKKLLLSDSGFYLCAWSVWGRETQYFGPGTRLLVL.

This clonotype was seen a few times. This chain uses TRBV18 with TRBJ2-3, with D tentatively TRBD2 (7 bases). This CDR3 comprises 18 residues. Germline values: CDR1 KGHSH, CDR2 LQKENI. Trimming pared 3 bases from V and 1 base from J, leaving 20 bases between. In DNA form, the CDR3 reads TGTGCCAGCTCACCGGTCGGGGGGTCAGGGGCTCGCACAGATACGCAGTATTTT. Translating it yields CASSPVGGSGARTDTQYF.

This rearrangement joins TRBV25-1 to TRBJ1-1; D is perhaps TRBD1 (6 bases). The CDR3 has 15 amino acids. V gave up 0 bases and J gave up 5 bases, with 13 bases separating them. Per germline, CDR1 MGHDK and CDR2 SYGVNS. The CDR3 is CASSEYIGTITEAFF. In DNA form, the CDR3 reads TGTGCCAGCAGTGAATATATAGGGACAATTACTGAAGCTTTCTTT.

This clonotype was picked up many times. This chain uses TRBV5-1 with TRBJ1-4; TRBD1 might be the D (6 bases). The V gene lost 3 bases and the J gene lost 3 bases, with 15 bases spanning the gap. Germline V gene sequence: CDR1 SGHRS, CDR2 YFSETQ. The CDR3 is made up of 16 amino acids. CDR3 sequence reads: CASSSEGGAANEKLFF. The CDR3 DNA is TGCGCCAGCAGCTCTGAAGGGGGGGCGGCTAATGAAAAACTGTTTTTT.

V is TRBV2 and J is TRBJ2-5; TRBD1 aligns across 9 bases. Per germline, CDR1 SNHLY and CDR2 FYNNEI. V trimming: 4 bases; J trimming: 3 bases; junction bases outside the gene matches: 6. This CDR3 has 15 amino acids. CDR3 sequence: CASSVRWDREETQYF. In nucleotides, the CDR3 is TGTGCCAGCAGTGTCAGGTGGGACAGGGAAGAGACCCAGTACTTC.

The chain joins TRBV20-1 to TRBJ2-7; D gene uncertain. Trimming shortened V by 5 bases and J by 0 bases, and 8 bases separated the two germline ends. CDR1 is DFQATT, CDR2 SNEGSKA, per germline (reference sequence). This CDR3 is 12 amino acids long. The CDR3 DNA reads TGCAGTGCTGATGTATCCTCCTACGAGCAGTACTTC. Translating it yields CSADVSSYEQYF.

This clonotype was observed at least ten times. The chain combines TRBV11-2 with TRBJ2-1, with 8 bases aligning to TRBD1. V lost 7 bases and J lost 13; bases outside the gene matches: 12. The CDR3 runs 13 residues. Germline-derived CDR1 and CDR2 are SGHAT and FQNNGV. CDR3 DNA: TGTGCCAGCACCAAGGCCGAGACAGGGGTCCAGTTCTTC. Encoded protein: CASTKAETGVQFF.

The sample holds many counts of this clonotype. This rearrangement joins TRBV7-2 to TRBJ2-7; D is unresolved. CDR3 length equals 14 residues. CDR1 and CDR2 from the germline V gene are SGHTA and FQGNSA. Trimming took off 5 bases at V and 1 base at J, with 12 bases between the two ends. The CDR3 region has the DNA TGTGCCAGCAGCCAGAGGTACATATCCTACGAGCAGTACTTC. This codes for CASSQRYISYEQYF.

A note on this clonotype: This could be a read error, since a much larger clone is one nucleotide away. The chain joins TRBV5-8 to TRBJ2-3; D is uncertain. This CDR3 region has 16 residues. V gave up 0 bases and J gave up 4 bases, with 15 bases separating them. The germline V gene encodes CDR1 SGHTS and CDR2 YDEGEE. The CDR3 sequence: CASSLALAPSADTQYF. The DNA of the CDR3 is TGTGCCAGCAGCTTGGCCTTGGCCCCCTCCGCAGATACGCAGTATTTT. The whole variable domain, remainder taken from reference TRBV5-8 and TRBJ2-3, is EAGVTQSPTHLIKTRGQQATLRCSPISGHTSVYWYQQALGLGLQFLLWYDEGEERNRGNFPPRFSGRQFPNYSSELNVNALELEDSALYLCASSLALAPSADTQYFGPGTRLTVL.

Many counts were recorded for this clonotype. The chain uses TRBV7-2 and TRBJ2-3, with D hard to call. CDR1 and CDR2 (germline): SGHTA, FQGNSA. With 8 bases removed from V and 4 bases from J, the gap between germline ends came to 19 bases. The CDR3 runs 15 residues. In nucleotides, the CDR3 is TGTGCCAGCCAGGCGAAGGGAACCCTCCCAGATACGCAGTATTTT. It specifies CASQAKGTLPDTQYF.

The chain has TRBV6-1 and TRBJ2-1; TRBD2 matches at 14 bases. V lost 5 bases to trimming and J lost 14 bases; unmatched junction nucleotides: 5. Germline CDR1 and CDR2: MNHNS and SASEGT. CDR3 length: 13 amino acids. The CDR3: CASSPTSGRVEFF. The CDR3 nucleotides are TGTGCCAGCAGTCCGACTAGCGGGAGGGTGGAGTTCTTC.

This clonotype was seen at least ten times. The V and J genes are TRBV19 and TRBJ2-1; a possible D gene is TRBD2 (5 bases). Trimming took 8 bases from V and 4 from J, leaving 12 bases between them. Germline-derived CDR1 and CDR2 are LNHDA and SQIVND (reference sequence). The CDR3 consists of 13 residues. CDR3 DNA: TGTGCCAGTGGGAGTTATGAGTACAATGAGCAGTTCTTC. Residues: CASGSYEYNEQFF.

This clonotype was seen many times. V and J are TRBV7-9 and TRBJ2-5; tentatively, D is TRBD2 (5 bases). This CDR3 contains 16 residues. Germline V lookup: CDR1 SEHNR, CDR2 FQNEAQ (reference sequence). The V end was cut by 5 bases, the J end by 5 bases, with 21 bases between. The CDR3 sequence: CASSPEAWVGDETQYF. DNA for the CDR3: TGTGCCAGCAGCCCGGAGGCGTGGGTTGGGGATGAGACCCAGTACTTC.

Only a few counts were recorded for this clonotype. This may come from a read error, since a much larger clone is one base off. This chain connects TRBV20-1 to TRBJ1-3; a possible D gene is TRBD1 (6 bases). Looked up from germline, CDR1 is DFQATT and CDR2 is SNEGSKA (reference sequence). The length of the CDR3 is 14 residues. The CDR3 nucleotides are TGCAGTGCTAGGGCGGGACAAACTGGAACCACCATATATTTT. Translation gives CSARAGQTGTTIYF.

Only a few counts were recorded for this clonotype. V and J are TRBV3-1 and TRBJ2-5; 8 nucleotides align to TRBD1. V gave up 0 bases and J gave up 5 bases; unmatched junction bases: 8. The CDR3 is made up of 16 amino acids. CDR1 LGHDT and CDR2 YNNKEL come from the germline V gene (reference sequence). CDR3 sequence (DNA): TGTGCCAGCAGCCAAGATTCGGACAGGGTCGGGGAGACCCAGTACTTC. Translating it yields CASSQDSDRVGETQYF.

This chain joins TRBV6-2 or TRBV6-3 and TRBJ1-2; D uncertain. The CDR3 is 14 residues long. Germline V lookup: CDR1 MNHEY, CDR2 SVGEGT. V lost 2 bases and J 1 base, leaving 8 bases between the germline ends. In nucleotides, the CDR3 is TGTGCCAGCAGTTACGGACGGGGTAACTATGGCTACACCTTC. Protein sequence: CASSYGRGNYGYTF.

At least ten counts were recorded for this clonotype. The chain couples TRBV10-3 to TRBJ2-7; D is possibly TRBD2 (5 bases). Trimming left V 6 bases short and J 1 base short, with 10 bases between. Germline V gene data show CDR1 as ENHRY and CDR2 as SYGVKD. The CDR3 runs 13 residues. The CDR3 coding sequence is TGTGCCATCAGGGACTCAGCATCCTACGAGCAGTACTTC. Translated, it gives CAIRDSASYEQYF.